The 29 T cell receptor beta chains in this list originate from one sample, sequenced in a study of blood T cell repertoires in COVID-19. Profiled with immunoSEQ multiplex PCR; TCRdb holds only in-frame clones, not every one. The sample contains under 30,000 clones, approximately 86% of which appear only once. The specimen was peripheral blood. The receptor set was obtained from a man over 45 with active COVID-19.

The V and J genes are TRBV9 and TRBJ2-7, with 7 positions matching TRBD2. J was trimmed by 4 bases and V by 4 bases; bases with no gene match: 11. The CDR3 is 15 residues long. The germline gives CDR1 SGDLS, CDR2 YYNGEE. The CDR3 is CASSLPWGGSYEQYF. Written as DNA, the CDR3 is TGTGCCAGCAGCCTTCCTTGGGGGGGGTCTTACGAGCAGTACTTC. The complete variable domain, with remaining parts taken from reference TRBV9 and TRBJ2-7, reads DSGVTQTPKHLITATGQRVTLRCSPRSGDLSVYWYQQSLDQGLQFLIQYYNGEERAKGNILERFSAQQFPDLHSELNLSSLELGDSALYFCASSLPWGGSYEQYFGPGTRLTVT.

The V gene is TRBV6-5, the J gene TRBJ1-3; possibly TRBD1 for D (5 bases). The germline V and J ends were trimmed by 5 bases and 9 bases, with 8 bases remaining between them. Germline CDR1 is MNHEY and CDR2 is SVGAGI. The CDR3 runs to 11 residues. CDR3 loop: CASSRGGTIYF. The CDR3 region has the DNA TGTGCCAGCAGTAGGGGTGGCACCATATATTTT.

The chain joins TRBV4-2 to TRBJ1-2; D might be TRBD1 (5 bases). The CDR3 runs to 14 residues. CDR1 and CDR2 (germline): LGHNA, YNFKEQ. The germline V and J ends were trimmed by 1 base and 4 bases, with 10 bases remaining between them. CDR3 loop: CASSQVDDSYGYTF. Written as DNA, the CDR3 is TGTGCCAGCAGCCAAGTCGACGACAGCTATGGCTACACCTTC.

This chain links TRBV5-6 with TRBJ2-3; 9 nucleotides match TRBD2. From germline, CDR1 is SGHDT and CDR2 YYEEEE. Trimming at V came to 4 bases and at J to 0 bases, leaving 6 bases not matched to a gene. The CDR3 consists of 16 residues. The CDR3 is CASSRRLAASTDTQYF. As DNA, the CDR3 is TGTGCCAGCAGCCGACGACTAGCGGCTAGCACAGATACGCAGTATTTT.

The J gene is TRBJ1-2, the V gene TRBV6-4; TRBD1 matches 7 bases. The V and J ends lost 0 bases and 8 bases, in that order; junction bases with no gene match: 6. CDR1 and CDR2 from the germline V gene are MRHNA and SNTAGT. The CDR3 has 14 residues. The CDR3 DNA is TGTGCCAGCAGTGACTCGAACAGGGGAAGCGGCTACACCTTC. This gives the protein CASSDSNRGSGYTF.

The rearrangement uses TRBV5-8 and TRBJ2-5; TRBD1 matches at 9 bases. CDR1 SGHTS and CDR2 YDEGEE come from the germline V gene. V lost 8 bases to trimming and J lost 3 bases; unmatched junction nucleotides: 14. There are 16 residues in the CDR3. This chain's CDR3 is CASAPGTGIAKETQYF. The DNA of the CDR3 is TGTGCCAGTGCTCCCGGGACAGGGATCGCAAAAGAGACCCAGTACTTC. The whole variable domain, filled in from reference TRBV5-8 and TRBJ2-5, reads EAGVTQSPTHLIKTRGQQATLRCSPISGHTSVYWYQQALGLGLQFLLWYDEGEERNRGNFPPRFSGRQFPNYSSELNVNALELEDSALYLCASAPGTGIAKETQYFGPGTRLLVL.

The chain carries TRBV3-1 (or the pseudogene TRBV3-2) and TRBJ1-4; perhaps TRBD1 as D (6 bases). With 3 bases removed from V and 3 bases from J, the gap between germline ends came to 11 bases. This CDR3 spans 15 amino acids. Germline V gene sequence: CDR1 LGHDT, CDR2 YNNKEL (reference sequence). The CDR3 loop reads CASSQPQGANEKLFF. Here the CDR3 DNA reads TGTGCCAGCAGCCAGCCACAGGGTGCTAATGAAAAACTGTTTTTT.

This clone was observed once. The chain links TRBV10-3 to TRBJ1-2, with 7 bases identical to TRBD1. The CDR3 length is 13 residues. Trimming at V came to 9 bases and at J to 7 bases, leaving 11 bases not matched to a gene. Per germline, CDR1 ENHRY and CDR2 SYGVKD. The CDR3 here is CAISVTGLPGYTF. In DNA form, the CDR3 reads TGTGCCATATCTGTGACAGGGTTACCTGGCTACACCTTC.

The V call is TRBV7-2, the J call TRBJ1-1; 8 positions agree with TRBD1. CDR3 length: 15 residues. V lost 2 bases and J lost 10; bases outside the gene matches: 12. In germline, CDR1 is SGHTA, CDR2 FQGNSA. The CDR3: CASSLKEGGGTGAFF. CDR3 DNA sequence: TGTGCCAGCAGCTTAAAGGAGGGGGGAGGGACAGGAGCTTTCTTT.

The chain recombines TRBV7-2 with TRBJ2-1; D is possibly TRBD1 (6 bases). The CDR3 contains 15 residues. Trimming removed 5 bases from V and 5 bases from J, with 16 bases in between. Per germline, CDR1 SGHTA and CDR2 FQGNSA. CDR3 in amino acids: CASSPGDGRHNEQFF. Here the CDR3 DNA reads TGTGCCAGCAGCCCAGGGGACGGACGTCACAATGAGCAGTTCTTC.

CDR3 DNA sequence: TGTGCCATCACTTCCACAGGGGGTAGCAGGAACACTGAAGCTTTCTTT. Translated: CAITSTGGSRNTEAFF. V is TRBV10-3 and J is TRBJ1-1; TRBD1 matches 8 bases. CDR1 ENHRY and CDR2 SYGVKD come from the germline V gene. The junction had 11 bases not matched to a gene; V was cut back by 7 bases and J by 1 base. The CDR3 runs to 16 residues.

The CDR3: CASSYPSDRASRTTNEKLFF. The CDR3 bases are TGTGCCAGCAGTTACCCGTCGGACAGGGCAAGCCGAACAACTAATGAAAAACTGTTTTTT. This chain links TRBV6-8 with TRBJ1-4; 8 bases map to TRBD1. CDR1 is MNHGY and CDR2 is SAAAGT in the germline V gene. After removal of 2 bases from V and 0 bases from J, the junction contained 14 bases not matched to a gene. The CDR3 is 20 residues long.

The chain recombines TRBV24-1 with TRBJ1-5; D not resolved. The V gene lost 6 bases and the J gene lost 6 bases, with 11 bases spanning the gap. The CDR3 has 13 amino acids. Per germline, CDR1 KGHDR and CDR2 SFDVKD. The CDR3 region is CATSSRVGQPQHF. The CDR3 bases are TGTGCCACCAGTAGCCGGGTTGGTCAGCCCCAGCATTTT.

This chain connects TRBV30 to TRBJ1-1; TRBD1 agrees at 9 bases. Per germline, CDR1 GTSNPN and CDR2 SVGIG (reference sequence). The V segment lost 3 bases and the J segment 10 bases; nucleotides outside the gene matches: 3. This CDR3 is 11 amino acids long. The CDR3 spells CAWSGDRVAFF. Here the CDR3 DNA reads TGTGCCTGGAGCGGGGACAGGGTAGCTTTCTTT.

This clone occurred a few times. CDR3 region: CASSQEGSGEVDTQYF. CDR3 nucleotide sequence: TGTGCCAGCAGCCAAGAGGGTAGCGGAGAGGTAGATACGCAGTATTTT. This sequence joins TRBV4-2 and TRBJ2-3, with D possibly TRBD2 on 6 matching bases. Trimming removed 0 bases from V and 5 bases from J, with 15 bases in between. CDR1 is LGHNA, CDR2 YNFKEQ, per germline. The CDR3 totals 16 residues.

This chain joins TRBV14 and TRBJ2-7, with a weak D call TRBD2 (5 bases). The CDR3 is made up of 14 amino acids. V was trimmed by 4 bases and J by 1 base, leaving 11 bases between them. Per germline, CDR1 SGHDN and CDR2 FVKESK. The CDR3 protein is CASSRVGGSYEQYF. The CDR3 DNA follows: TGTGCCAGCAGCCGGGTCGGCGGGTCCTACGAGCAGTACTTC.

The sample holds one count of this clone. The CDR3 protein is CASSSGGSGNTIYF. CDR3 in DNA: TGCGCCAGCAGCTCCGGGGGGTCCGGAAACACCATATATTTT. This chain links TRBV5-1 with TRBJ1-3; tentatively, D is TRBD1 (5 bases). The CDR3 spans 14 residues. Germline assignment: CDR1 SGHRS and CDR2 YFSETQ. The V end lost 3 bases, the J end lost 4 bases, and 11 bases lay between the germline ends.

Here the CDR3 reads CASSLGSSFRDGYTF. The CDR3 DNA sequence: TGTGCCAGCAGCTTGGGTTCCAGTTTTCGGGATGGCTACACCTTC. The chain has TRBV5-8 and TRBJ1-2, with D unresolved. V gave up 0 bases and J gave up 6 bases, with 15 bases separating them. CDR1 and CDR2 (germline): SGHTS, YDEGEE. The CDR3 loop spans 15 amino acids. Using reference TRBV5-8 and TRBJ1-2 for the parts outside the CDR3, the full variable domain is EAGVTQSPTHLIKTRGQQATLRCSPISGHTSVYWYQQALGLGLQFLLWYDEGEERNRGNFPPRFSGRQFPNYSSELNVNALELEDSALYLCASSLGSSFRDGYTFGSGTRLTVV.

The V call is TRBV6-1, the J call TRBJ2-3, with D tentatively TRBD1 (5 bases). Trimming stripped 1 base from V and 1 base from J, with 9 bases between. This CDR3 spans 15 amino acids. Germline V CDR1 and CDR2: MNHNS, SASEGT. As DNA, the CDR3 is TGTGCCAGCAGTGAAGTCCAGGGCGGCACAGATACGCAGTATTTT. Encoded protein: CASSEVQGGTDTQYF.

V and J are TRBV1 and TRBJ2-7; TRBD2, as called in the table, went unchecked against the DNA. TRBV1 is a known pseudogene. The CDR3 loop spans 13 amino acids. The CDR3 region is CTSSQETIYEQYF. CDR3 nucleotides: TGCACCAGCAGCCAAGAAACTATCTACGAGCAGTACTTC.

This chain joins TRBV5-4 and TRBJ2-3, with no clear D. CDR1 is SGHNT and CDR2 is YYREEE in the germline V gene (reference sequence). The ends were cut back, 0 bases at V and 2 bases at J, with 10 bases in the middle. The CDR3 totals 15 residues. In DNA form, the CDR3 reads TGTGCCAGCAGCTTGGGAGGCCCAGTCACAGATACGCAGTATTTT. Amino acids: CASSLGGPVTDTQYF. The complete variable domain, with remaining parts taken from reference TRBV5-4 and TRBJ2-3, reads ETGVTQSPTHLIKTRGQQVTLRCSSQSGHNTVSWYQQALGQGPQFIFQYYREEENGRGNFPPRFSGLQFPNYSSELNVNALELDDSALYLCASSLGGPVTDTQYFGPGTRLTVL.

The chain carries TRBV11-3 and TRBJ2-5; 16 bases line up with TRBD2. The CDR3 is made up of 15 amino acids. Per the germline V gene, CDR1 is SGHNT and CDR2 is YENEEA. Germline trimming cut 4 bases from V and 5 bases from J; bases unmatched to any gene: 1. CDR3 coding DNA: TGTGCCAGCAGCTCGGGACTAGCGGGAGGGGAGACCCAGTACTTC. It translates to CASSSGLAGGETQYF.

The chain employs TRBV12-3 or TRBV12-4 and TRBJ1-2; D not resolved. This CDR3 has 12 residues. The germline V and J ends were trimmed by 0 bases and 7 bases, with 6 bases remaining between them. CDR3 in amino acids: CASSLARVGYTF. The CDR3 bases are TGTGCCAGCAGTTTAGCGCGGGTTGGCTACACCTTC.

V gene TRBV7-9 combines with J gene TRBJ1-1; 7 nucleotides match TRBD1. Germline V CDR1 and CDR2: SEHNR, FQNEAQ (reference sequence). There are 15 residues in the CDR3. Trimming removed 5 bases from V and 1 base from J; junction bases left unmatched: 7. CDR3 protein: CASSPRTGQNTEAFF. The DNA of the CDR3 is TGTGCCAGCAGCCCAAGGACAGGCCAGAACACTGAAGCTTTCTTT.

This chain uses TRBV19 with TRBJ2-5; TRBD1 matches at 7 bases. Germline values: CDR1 LNHDA, CDR2 SQIVND (reference sequence). The CDR3 has 13 amino acids. The ends lost 4 bases at V and 5 bases at J; junction bases unmatched: 4. The CDR3 spells CASSNWDSETQYF. The CDR3 DNA reads TGTGCCAGTAGTAACTGGGACAGCGAGACCCAGTACTTC.

The rearrangement joins TRBV20-1 to TRBJ1-1, with D unresolved. The germline gives CDR1 DFQATT, CDR2 SNEGSKA (reference sequence). The CDR3 totals 11 residues. V was pared by 6 bases and J by 4 bases, with 9 bases between. The CDR3 region is CSAIPGTEAFF. The CDR3 region has the DNA TGCAGTGCCATCCCAGGCACTGAAGCTTTCTTT.

This chain links TRBV27 with TRBJ2-1; D is perhaps TRBD1 (5 bases). V lost 2 bases to trimming and J lost 6 bases, with 17 bases between them. Germline CDR1 and CDR2: MNHEY and SMNVEV (reference sequence). This CDR3 comprises 16 residues. CDR3 DNA sequence: TGTGCCAGCAGTTTAATTGCCCTTGCAGGGATCAATGAGCAGTTCTTC. Encoded protein: CASSLIALAGINEQFF.

In this sample, this clone turned up once. The chain combines TRBV3-1 (or the pseudogene TRBV3-2) with TRBJ1-6; D unresolved. The V and J ends lost 0 bases and 8 bases respectively, with 8 bases between them. The CDR3 is 14 residues long. Germline CDR1 LGHDT, CDR2 YNNKEL (reference sequence). The CDR3 protein is CASSQDHRYSPLHF. DNA for the CDR3: TGTGCCAGCAGCCAAGATCACCGGTATTCACCCCTCCACTTT.

The chain's CDR3 is CASSYSLELAGGGNYEQYF. CDR3 DNA: TGTGCCAGCAGTTACTCTTTGGAACTAGCGGGAGGCGGCAACTACGAGCAGTACTTC. The J gene is TRBJ2-7, the V gene TRBV6-2 or TRBV6-3, with 12 bases identical to TRBD2. V shed 0 bases, J shed 3 bases, and the junction held 12 bases outside the gene matches. Per germline, CDR1 MNHEY and CDR2 SVGEGT. CDR3 length equals 19 residues.